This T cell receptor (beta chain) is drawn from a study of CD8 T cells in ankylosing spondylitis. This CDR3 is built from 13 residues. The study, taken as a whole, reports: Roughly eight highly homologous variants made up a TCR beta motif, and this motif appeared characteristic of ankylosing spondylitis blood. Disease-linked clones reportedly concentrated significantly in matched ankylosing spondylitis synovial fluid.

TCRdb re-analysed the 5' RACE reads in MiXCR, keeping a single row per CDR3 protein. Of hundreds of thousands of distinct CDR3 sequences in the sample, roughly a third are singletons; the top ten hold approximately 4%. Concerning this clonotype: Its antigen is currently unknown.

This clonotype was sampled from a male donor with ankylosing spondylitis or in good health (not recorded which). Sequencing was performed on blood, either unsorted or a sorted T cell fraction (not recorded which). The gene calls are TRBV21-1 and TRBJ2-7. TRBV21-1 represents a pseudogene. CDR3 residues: CASSKDGTYEQYF. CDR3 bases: TGTGCCAGCAGCAAGGACGGAACCTACGAGCAGTACTTC.